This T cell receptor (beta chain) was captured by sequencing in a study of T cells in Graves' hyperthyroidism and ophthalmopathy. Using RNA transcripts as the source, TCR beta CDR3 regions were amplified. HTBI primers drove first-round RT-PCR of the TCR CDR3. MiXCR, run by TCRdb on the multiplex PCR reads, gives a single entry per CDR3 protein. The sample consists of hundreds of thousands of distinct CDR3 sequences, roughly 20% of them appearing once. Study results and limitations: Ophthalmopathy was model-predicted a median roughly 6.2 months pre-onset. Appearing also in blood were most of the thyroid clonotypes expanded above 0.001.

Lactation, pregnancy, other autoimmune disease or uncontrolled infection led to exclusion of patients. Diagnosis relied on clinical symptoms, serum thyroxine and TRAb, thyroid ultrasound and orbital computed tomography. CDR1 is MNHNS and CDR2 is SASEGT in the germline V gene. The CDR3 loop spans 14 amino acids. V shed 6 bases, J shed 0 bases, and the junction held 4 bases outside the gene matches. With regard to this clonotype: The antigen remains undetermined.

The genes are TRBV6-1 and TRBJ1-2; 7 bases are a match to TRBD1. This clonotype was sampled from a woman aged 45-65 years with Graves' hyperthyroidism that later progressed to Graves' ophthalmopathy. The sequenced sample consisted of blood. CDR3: CASRSTGSNYGYTF. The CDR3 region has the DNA TGTGCCAGCAGGTCGACAGGGTCTAACTATGGCTACACCTTC.